Below, 5 T cell receptor beta chains from the same sample are listed, as sequenced in a study of OX40 agonist ivuxolimab in advanced cancers. Preparation of the library involved the immunoSEQ multiplex PCR assay. In TCRdb, the immuneACCESS table is reduced to in-frame sequences with V and J assigned. These tables do not hold every clone; where another copy was compared, an unresolved V gene accounts for under half, and the others remain unexplained. The sample contains just under 85,000 clones, approximately 84% of them found a single time. Clones ranked in the top ten supply around 7.3% of the sample. Sample: CD4+ or CD8+ T cells sorted from blood, taken in a trial of the OX40 agonist ivuxolimab. The receptors shown here come from an adult with an advanced solid tumor such as melanoma, head and neck, liver or kidney cancer.

This CDR3 reads CASSPGGKVEKLFF. Here the CDR3 DNA reads TGTGCCAGCAGCCCGGGGGGTAAGGTAGAAAAACTGTTTTTT. The rearrangement uses TRBV28 and TRBJ1-4; TRBD1 might be the D (5 bases). CDR1 is MDHEN, CDR2 SYDVKM, per germline. The CDR3 consists of 14 residues. Trimming removed 6 bases from V and 8 bases from J, with 16 bases in between.

This clone was detected a few times. The rearrangement links TRBV6-5 to TRBJ1-4; 7 nucleotides match TRBD1. The germline CDR1 and CDR2 sequences are MNHEY and SVGAGI. The CDR3 extends over 14 amino acids. V shed 2 bases, J shed 7 bases, and the junction held 4 bases outside the gene matches. The CDR3 nucleotides are TGTGCCAGCAGTTACAAGGGGGCTGGTGAAAAACTGTTTTTT. Translation: CASSYKGAGEKLFF.

The chain uses TRBV6-5 and TRBJ2-4; a weak D match, TRBD2 (6 bases). CDR1 is MNHEY and CDR2 is SVGAGI in the germline V gene. The CDR3 has 13 amino acids. The V end was cut by 8 bases, the J end by 5 bases, with 13 bases between. The CDR3 sequence: CASSLGEENIQYF. CDR3 sequence (DNA): TGTGCCAGCTCTCTCGGGGAGGAAAACATTCAGTACTTC.

This clone was detected only a few times. The rearrangement links TRBV7-9 to TRBJ1-1; no definite D call. The CDR3 runs to 13 residues. Per the germline V gene, CDR1 is SEHNR and CDR2 is FQNEAQ (reference sequence). V shed 3 bases and J shed 4 bases, with 9 bases lying between them. The CDR3 DNA is TGTGCCAGCAGCTTCGATGTGGTCACTGAAGCTTTCTTT. It translates to CASSFDVVTEAFF.

In this sample, this clone turned up a few times. This chain connects TRBV7-9 to TRBJ2-7, with TRBD1 identical over 7 bases. The germline CDR1 and CDR2 sequences are SEHNR and FQNEAQ (reference sequence). This CDR3 is 15 amino acids long. V was pared by 5 bases and J by 5 bases, with 12 bases of the junction left unmatched. The CDR3 coding sequence is TGTGCCAGCAGCCCGCCGACAGGGACCTTTGACGAGCAGTACTTC. This codes for CASSPPTGTFDEQYF.